This T cell receptor beta chain was sequenced for a study of blood T cells in healthy people across ages. Study-level background: About one barcoded TCR beta cDNA was captured per two T cells.

The authors ran a second PCR of roughly 6 to 12 cycles using a sample-barcoded 5' primer and a J-beta primer mix. TCRdb itself ran the 5' RACE reads through MiXCR, one entry per CDR3 protein. The sample yields around 800,000 distinct CDR3 sequences, about 42% seen once. This clonotype came up many times. V was clipped by 1 base and J by 4 bases, with 14 bases between them. The length of the CDR3 is 15 residues. Germline assignment: CDR1 DFQATT and CDR2 SNEGSKA (reference sequence). The donors, aged about 6 to 90, were healthy Caucasians from Russia. The source of this sequence is a man of 80 years or more in good health. The sequencing input was blood. The J gene is TRBJ2-1, the V gene TRBV20-1; the D gene is possibly TRBD2 (5 bases). The CDR3, as DNA: TGCAGTGCTAGAGCCGCTAGCCTATATTACAATGAGCAGTTCTTC. Amino acids: CSARAASLYYNEQFF.